This T cell receptor (beta chain) was recorded in a study of blood T cell repertoires in COVID-19. Study context: The United States, Italy and Spain supplied acute and convalescent COVID-19 samples. From T cells, B-cell-depleted T cells, or PBMCs came the material, which was cDNA or gDNA.

This CDR3 has 14 amino acids. CDR1 is SGHTA and CDR2 is FQGNSA in the germline V gene. V was pared by 1 base and J by 1 base, with 4 bases between. This clone has just one count. In the original workflow: Reference gene primer amplification yielded estimated nucleated cell counts. Clones were read by immunoSEQ multiplex PCR, and TCRdb kept only the in-frame ones, dropping some. The DNA was the basis for D and trimming; V, J and clone size are from that table. The table has over 200,000 clones, roughly 84% seen once. The TCR comes from a woman older than 75 with active or convalescent COVID-19. The sequencing input was peripheral blood. The chain uses TRBV7-2 and TRBJ2-2; D is unresolved. CDR3 loop: CASSLVGNTGELFF. In DNA form, the CDR3 reads TGTGCCAGCAGCTTAGTCGGGAACACCGGGGAGCTGTTTTTT.